This is a list of T cell receptor beta chains from one sample in a study of coeliac disease. Measured with immunoSEQ multiplex PCR; TCRdb has only the in-frame clones, and not every one. Seen here are roughly 2,500 clones, approximately 64% observed once, and the top ten hold approximately 24%. Sequenced material: intraepithelial lymphocytes from the gut. These receptors originate from a woman in her seventies with celiac disease on a gluten-free diet. Both conserved end residues are part of each CDR3.

cdr3_length v_call cdr3_aa
17 TRBV18 CASSPLAGAHPGGGYTF
14 TRBV7-2 CASSSHRGGYEQYF
15 TRBV27 CASSPKGTATDTQYF
16 TRBV5-8 CASSYLGGGFNYGYTF
18 TRBV4-2 CASSQGTSGGAVYNEQFF
13 TRBV7-3 CASSMDRTGELFF
15 TRBV7-3 CASSSYGGGGNEQFF
15 TRBV6-6 CASSLGGRTQETQYF
13 TRBV9 CASSVDRGNTIYF
15 TRBV6-5 CASSTLLAVTYEQYF
14 TRBV5-1 CASSLDMGGTEAFF
15 TRBV6-5 CASTPLAGVFYTQYF
15 TRBV5-1 CASSEQGSYNSPLHF
14 TRBV4-1 CASSQAGGRETQYF
15 TRBV2 CASSEGTGGFQPQHF
12 TRBV15 CATSRDEDEQFF
12 TRBV11-2 CASSLGQQQAFF
14 TRBV11-2 CASSLDRDSYGYTF
16 TRBV5-4 CASSLGTGGPLETQYF
16 TRBV4-2 CASSEDTGTGGEKLFF
16 TRBV4-1 CASSQSGTLATGELFF
19 TRBV18 CASSPLDGTSGRPTNEQFF
15 TRBV7-2 CASSLGLAGPYEQYF
21 TRBV21-1 CASTVSRGRGAYTRYNQPQHF
13 TRBV2 CASSENRLNEQFF